Each of the 3 T cell receptor beta chains below was sequenced from the same sample in a study of T-cell memory formation after mild COVID-19. In TCRdb, the 5' RACE reads were re-called with MiXCR into one record per CDR3 protein. The top ten clones hold just over 2% of a sample with about 180,000 distinct CDR3 sequences, roughly 16% of them seen once. Sequenced input: PBMCs or a T cell subset sorted from them (not recorded which). These TCRs come from an adult woman who had mild COVID-19 (a few samples of this study predate the infection). Cell type and time point are not known.

V is TRBV19 and J is TRBJ2-4, with 12 positions matching TRBD1. With 6 bases clipped from V and 2 bases from J, the junction kept 5 bases outside the gene matches. This CDR3 has 16 amino acids. Per the germline V gene, CDR1 is LNHDA and CDR2 is SQIVND (reference sequence). The CDR3 DNA reads as TGTGCCAGTAGGACGGGACAGGGGGCAACCAAAAACATTCAGTACTTC. Translated, it gives CASRTGQGATKNIQYF.

The chain joins TRBV7-2 to TRBJ2-3, with unresolved D. The CDR3 covers 14 residues. Trimming cost V 2 bases and J 1 base, with 7 bases left between them. From germline, CDR1 is SGHTA and CDR2 FQGNSA. Here the CDR3 DNA reads TGTGCCAGCAGCTTACTCGTGGGCACAGATACGCAGTATTTT. It encodes CASSLLVGTDTQYF.

The gene calls are TRBV5-5 and TRBJ2-3, with TRBD2 as a possible D gene (6 bases). Trimming removed 0 bases at V and 6 bases at J, with 14 bases between. CDR1 and CDR2 (germline): SGHKS, YYEKEE (reference sequence). The CDR3 totals 15 residues. In nucleotides, the CDR3 is TGTGCCAGCAGCTTGGTTGTGGGGGGTATGGATACGCAGTATTTT. Translated, it gives CASSLVVGGMDTQYF.